This T cell receptor beta chain was sequenced in a study of Ad26.COV2.S vaccination and SARS-CoV-2 variants. Study in general: Within the COV1001 Ad26.COV2.S trial arm, the donor was enrolled.

Method: immunoSEQ multiplex PCR; TCRdb's copy keeps in-frame clones and lacks some. The sample lists 400,000 to 500,000 clones; approximately 87% were seen once. Stated treatment: about 20 received Ad26.COV2.S at low or high dose, single or two shots; roughly five received placebo; per-sample allocation not given. Sampling took place 63 days after the first vaccine or placebo injection. Trimming cost V 4 bases and J 3 bases; bases outside gene matches: 12. The CDR3 has 17 amino acids. Per germline, CDR1 LNHDA and CDR2 SQIVND (reference sequence). The sample in question was peripheral blood, obtained in a trial of Ad26.COV2.S vaccine versus placebo. The rearrangement joins TRBV19 to TRBJ1-5; 7 nucleotides line up with TRBD1. This sequence was found in a person between 18 and 60 years old who received the Ad26.COV2.S COVID-19 vaccine or a placebo. The CDR3 loop is CASSKTGQNTINQPQHF. The CDR3 bases are TGTGCCAGTAGTAAGACAGGGCAAAATACGATCAATCAGCCCCAGCATTTT.